The rows below give T cell receptor beta chains drawn from one sample of a study of CD4 and CD8 cells across lung adenocarcinoma regions. TCRdb itself ran the PCR reads through MiXCR, one entry per CDR3 protein. This table has under 4,500 distinct CDR3 sequences, roughly 61% appearing once. Sequencing was carried out using CD4+ T cells from the center of a lung tumor. The receptors here all came from a male donor with lung adenocarcinoma. The CD4 and CD8 labels of this study may be unreliable. Both conserved end residues are part of each CDR3. The order of the fields is clone size, V gene, J gene, D gene, CDR3 protein, CDR3 DNA. A D gene is named only where the DNA matches it firmly. A clone size is listed for some rows: how often the clone was seen (once, few, many), or a class if it is expanded.

>few|TRBV6-5|TRBJ1-1|.
CASSYLQGEAFF
TGTGCCAGCAGTTACCTGCAGGGAGAAGCTTTCTTT
>.|TRBV6-1|TRBJ1-1|TRBD1
CASSARRGQGEAFF
TGTGCCAGCAGTGCCAGGCGGGGTCAGGGGGAGGCTTTCTTT
>few|TRBV6-1|TRBJ1-6|.
CASNTGGPPLSNSPLHF
TGTGCCAGCAACACGGGGGGCCCTCCTTTGAGCAATTCACCCCTCCACTTT
>few|TRBV4-1|TRBJ1-3|TRBD1
CASSLRTGPSGNTIYF
TGCGCCAGCAGCCTCAGGACAGGCCCCTCTGGAAACACCATATATTTT
>.|TRBV30|TRBJ1-2|.
CAWRRTSGDYGYTF
TGTGCCTGGAGGCGAACCTCAGGGGATTATGGCTACACCTTC
>few|TRBV7-2|TRBJ2-1|.
CASSSDHEQFF
TGTGCCAGCAGCTCCGACCATGAGCAGTTCTTC
>.|TRBV7-8|TRBJ2-1|TRBD2
CASSPPSAGGRSNEQFF
TGTGCCAGCAGCCCCCCCTCCGCGGGGGGGCGTTCGAATGAGCAGTTCTTC
>.|TRBV7-8|TRBJ2-7|TRBD2
CASSSRTSGPYEQYF
TGTGCCAGCAGTTCCCGGACTAGCGGTCCCTACGAGCAGTACTTC
>.|TRBV10-3|TRBJ2-1|.
CAISESQRARSEQFF
TGTGCCATCAGTGAGTCACAGCGGGCCCGGAGTGAGCAGTTCTTC
>.|TRBV6-1|TRBJ2-4|.
CASSEALDRKNIQYF
TGTGCCAGCAGTGAAGCGCTGGACAGAAAAAACATTCAGTACTTC
>.|TRBV7-6|TRBJ2-7|TRBD2
CASSRAGGGYYEQYF
TGTGCCAGCAGCCGCGCGGGGGGGGGTTACTACGAGCAGTACTTC
>few|TRBV7-7|TRBJ2-1|TRBD1
CASSVDRGSEQFF
TGTGCTAGCAGCGTGGACAGGGGGAGTGAGCAGTTCTTC
>.|TRBV6-1|TRBJ2-7|TRBD1
CASSRQGGVYEQYF
TGTGCCAGCAGTAGACAGGGGGGGGTCTACGAGCAGTACTTC
>large|TRBV6-4|TRBJ1-2|.
CASNKPGGSRGYTF
TGTGCCAGCAATAAACCCGGGGGTTCTAGGGGCTACACCTTC
>few|TRBV4-1|TRBJ1-5|TRBD1
CASSRGTGDQPQHF
TGCGCCAGCAGCCGAGGGACAGGAGATCAGCCCCAGCATTTT
>once|TRBV7-6|TRBJ2-7|TRBD2
CASSVGSGRYEQYF
TGTGCCAGCAGCGTGGGTAGCGGGAGGTACGAGCAGTACTTC
>.|TRBV6-1|TRBJ2-3|TRBD1
CASHTDRGLGDTQYF
TGTGCCAGCCATACGGACAGGGGGCTAGGAGATACGCAGTATTTT
>.|TRBV7-2|TRBJ2-3|.
CASRFARADAQFF
TGTGCCAGCAGGTTTGCCAGGGCAGATGCGCAGTTTTTT
>.|TRBV6-1|TRBJ1-2|.
CASSKQGPLFYGYTF
TGTGCCAGCAGTAAACAGGGTCCCCTGTTCTATGGCTACACCTTC
>.|TRBV11-1|TRBJ2-5|.
CASSLGTPETQYF
TGTGCCAGCAGCTTAGGGACGCCAGAGACCCAGTACTTC
>.|TRBV6-1|TRBJ1-5|TRBD1
CASSLWTGGWPQHF
TGTGCCAGCAGCCTATGGACAGGGGGCTGGCCCCAGCATTTT
>.|TRBV6-1|TRBJ2-7|TRBD2
CASGKRGARYEQYF
TGTGCCAGCGGGAAGCGGGGGGCCCGGTACGAGCAGTACTTC
>.|TRBV6-1|TRBJ1-5|.
CASRSLSYSNQPQHF
TGTGCCAGCAGATCTTTAAGTTATAGCAATCAGCCCCAGCATTTT
>.|TRBV6-1|TRBJ2-1|TRBD2
CASSPGTSGRGPTRYNEQFF
TGTGCCAGCAGTCCTGGGACTAGCGGGAGAGGACCAACACGATACAATGAGCAGTTCTTC
>.|TRBV6-1|TRBJ2-1|.
CASSRTGLGTFSSSYNEQFF
TGTGCCAGCAGTAGGACAGGACTTGGGACTTTCTCAAGCTCCTACAATGAGCAGTTCTTC
>.|TRBV6-1|TRBJ2-5|TRBD2
CASSGPGLGQETQYF
TGTGCCAGCAGTGGTCCGGGACTAGGGCAAGAGACCCAGTACTTC
>.|TRBV12-5|TRBJ2-5|.
CASGPGVGGPNLGETQYF
TGTGCTAGTGGTCCCGGGGTGGGGGGACCAAACCTAGGAGAGACCCAGTACTTC
>.|TRBV6-1|TRBJ2-5|TRBD2
CASSEGRLAGDQETQYF
TGTGCCAGCAGTGAAGGACGACTAGCGGGGGACCAAGAGACCCAGTACTTC
>.|TRBV6-5|TRBJ2-5|TRBD2
CASRLGLAGGETQYF
TGTGCCAGCAGACTCGGATTAGCGGGAGGGGAGACCCAGTACTTC
>.|TRBV24-1|TRBJ2-4|TRBD2
CATSDRRGSGGGAKNTQYF
TGTGCCACCAGTGACCGCCGCGGCTCGGGGGGGGGGGCCAAAAATACGCAGTATTTC
>.|TRBV7-6|TRBJ1-2|.
CASSPEEGYGYTF
TGTGCCAGCAGCCCCGAGGAGGGCTATGGCTACACCTTC
>.|TRBV6-5|TRBJ2-1|.
CASSYSVDSRDEQFF
TGTGCCAGCAGTTACTCAGTGGACTCCCGTGACGAGCAGTTCTTC
>.|TRBV12-3/TRBV12-4|TRBJ2-5|TRBD2
CASSSRTSGKETQYF
TGTGCCAGCAGTTCCCGTACTAGCGGGAAAGAGACCCAGTACTTC
>.|TRBV10-1|TRBJ2-5|TRBD2
CASSDRTSGKETQYF
TGCGCCAGCAGTGACCGGACTAGCGGGAAGGAGACCCAGTACTTC
>medium-sized|TRBV6-1|TRBJ2-7|TRBD1
CASSDAGTGAYEQYF
TGTGCCAGCAGTGACGCCGGGACAGGGGCGTACGAGCAGTACTTC
>.|TRBV12-3/TRBV12-4|TRBJ2-7|TRBD2
CASRLSGGGYEQYF
TGTGCCAGCAGACTATCGGGAGGCGGATACGAGCAGTACTTC
>.|TRBV10-3|TRBJ2-2|TRBD2
CAISAGGLKTGELFF
TGTGCCATCAGTGCGGGGGGGCTAAAGACCGGGGAGCTGTTTTTT
>once|TRBV6-1|TRBJ2-7|.
CASSEAGGRVRAGEQYF
TGTGCCAGCAGTGAAGCGGGGGGAAGGGTGCGGGCTGGGGAGCAGTACTTC
>.|TRBV3-1|TRBJ1-2|.
CASSLRNYGYTF
TGTGCCAGCAGCCTCCGCAACTATGGCTACACCTTC
>.|TRBV7-2|TRBJ1-3|TRBD1
CASSPRQGWLSGNTIYF
TGTGCCAGCAGCCCCCGACAGGGATGGCTCTCTGGAAACACCATATATTTT
>.|TRBV7-7|TRBJ2-2|.
CASSLEQHAGELFF
TGTGCTAGCAGCTTAGAACAGCATGCAGGGGAGCTGTTTTTT
>.|TRBV6-1|TRBJ2-1|.
CASRANEQFF
TGTGCCAGCAGGGCCAATGAGCAGTTCTTC
>.|TRBV11-1|TRBJ2-1|TRBD2
CASCPLAGGYNEQFF
TGTGCCAGCTGCCCACTAGCGGGGGGGTACAATGAGCAGTTCTTC
>.|TRBV11-2|TRBJ1-1|.
CASTSQDTEAFF
TGTGCCAGCACCTCTCAGGACACTGAAGCTTTCTTT
>.|TRBV6-8|TRBJ1-3|.
CAAKSSGNTIYF
TGTGCGGCGAAAAGCTCTGGAAACACCATATATTTT
>.|TRBV6-1|TRBJ2-1|.
CASSEEQPSYNEQFF
TGTGCCAGCAGTGAAGAACAACCCTCCTACAATGAGCAGTTCTTC
>once|TRBV27|TRBJ2-3|.
CASSYRDITDTQYF
TGTGCCAGCAGCTACAGGGATATCACAGATACGCAGTATTTT
>.|TRBV6-1|TRBJ1-1|.
CASSEQDFTEAFF
TGTGCCAGCAGTGAACAGGATTTCACTGAAGCTTTCTTT
>.|TRBV6-1|TRBJ2-1|TRBD1
CASSVTTGDNEQFF
TGTGCCAGCAGCGTGACGACAGGGGACAATGAGCAGTTCTTC
>few|TRBV4-1|TRBJ2-7|.
CASSRTGKSYEQYF
TGCGCCAGCAGCCGCACAGGGAAATCCTACGAGCAGTACTTC
>.|TRBV9|TRBJ2-2|TRBD2
CASSVGAGGSTGELFF
TGTGCCAGCAGCGTAGGGGCGGGAGGGAGCACCGGGGAGCTGTTTTTT
>few|TRBV6-1|TRBJ2-1|TRBD2
CASSENLAGGPLRSYNEQFF
TGTGCCAGCAGTGAAAATCTAGCGGGAGGGCCTCTAAGATCCTACAATGAGCAGTTCTTC
>.|TRBV6-5|TRBJ1-1|.
CASSLQDSEAFF
TGTGCCAGCAGTTTACAAGACAGCGAAGCTTTCTTT
>large|TRBV6-1|TRBJ1-2|.
CASNQGISYGYTF
TGTGCCAGCAATCAGGGTATTTCATATGGCTACACCTTC
>.|TRBV6-1|TRBJ2-1|.
CASSPLMMGGYNEQFF
TGTGCCAGCAGTCCCCTCATGATGGGGGGATACAATGAGCAGTTCTTC